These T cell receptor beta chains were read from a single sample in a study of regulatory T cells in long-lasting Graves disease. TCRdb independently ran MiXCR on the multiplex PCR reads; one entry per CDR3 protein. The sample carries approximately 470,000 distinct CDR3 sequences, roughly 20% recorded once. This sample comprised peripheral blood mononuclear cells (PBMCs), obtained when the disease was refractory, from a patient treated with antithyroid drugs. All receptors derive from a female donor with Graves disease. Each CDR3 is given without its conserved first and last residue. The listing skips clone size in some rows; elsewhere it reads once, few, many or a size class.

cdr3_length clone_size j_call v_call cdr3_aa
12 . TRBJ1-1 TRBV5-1 ASSLARGGTEAL
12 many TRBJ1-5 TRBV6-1 ASSHGKGGQPQH
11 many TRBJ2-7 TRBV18 ASSRDQGYEQY
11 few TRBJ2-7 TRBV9 ASSVNSWYEQY
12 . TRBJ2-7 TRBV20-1 SARGGQASYEQY
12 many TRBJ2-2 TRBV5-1 ASSLRGHTGELF
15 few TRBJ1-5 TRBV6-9 ASSYPRAGLGNQPQH
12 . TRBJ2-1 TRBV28 ASSPYRGWNEQF
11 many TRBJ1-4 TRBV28 ASTLTGNEKLF
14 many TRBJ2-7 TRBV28 ASSTPGTSGRTEQY
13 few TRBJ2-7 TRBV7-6 ASSPEREVSYEQY
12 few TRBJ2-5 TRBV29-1 SVASGRYGETQY
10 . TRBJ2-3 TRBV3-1 ASSPGLGTQY
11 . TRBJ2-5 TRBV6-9 ASSSRYPRTQY
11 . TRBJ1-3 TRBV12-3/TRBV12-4 ASSFFDGNTIY
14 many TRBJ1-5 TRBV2 ASTRDRVGSNQPQH
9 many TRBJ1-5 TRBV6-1 ASSSHQPQH
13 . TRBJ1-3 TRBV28 ASSFTPEAVNTIY
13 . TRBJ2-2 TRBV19 ASSTRVLDTGELF
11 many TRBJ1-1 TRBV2 ASSSRSNTEAF
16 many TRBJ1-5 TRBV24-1 ATSDTQTGAPSNQPQH
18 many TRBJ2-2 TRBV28 ASEDPRVAPAYGRAGELF
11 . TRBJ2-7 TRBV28 VSSSAIGYEQY
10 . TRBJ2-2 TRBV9 ASSGQGGELF
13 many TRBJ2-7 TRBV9 ASSKVAGGSYEQY
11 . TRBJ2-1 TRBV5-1 ASSFIRRNEQF